The present T cell receptor (beta chain) was sequenced within a study of T cell responses to AZD1222 COVID-19 vaccine. Looking at the study overall: Second doses at about 4 or about 12 weeks were pooled.

About this clone: Its matching antigen is unknown.

Produced via immunoSEQ multiplex PCR; TCRdb's table is partial and in-frame only. Of roughly 150,000 clones in the sample, roughly nine tenths are singletons; the top ten hold about 6.9%. The CDR3 covers 9 residues. Germline V gene data show CDR1 as GTSNPN and CDR2 as SVGIG (reference sequence). V shed 8 bases and J shed 5 bases, with 7 bases lying between them. General study results and limits: The number of AZD1222 recipients seropositive at baseline was only five to seven. Researchers report vaccine-associated CD4 TCRs spanning spike, with dominance at 160-218 and 743-854. Repertoires in all cases were sampled only once the peak T cell response had passed.

The sequenced sample was peripheral blood, obtained on day 0 of AZD1222 vaccination. The chain is built from TRBV30 and TRBJ2-7; no reliable D call. The clonotype originates from an adult in good health. This CDR3 is CALGDEQYF. CDR3 DNA: TGTGCCCTTGGGGACGAGCAGTACTTC.